The 23 T cell receptor beta chains below all came from one sample that was sequenced in a study of blood T cell repertoires in COVID-19. Only in-frame clones appear in the TCRdb table, and some are missing; sequencing was by immunoSEQ multiplex PCR. The top ten hold roughly 10% of the sample, which has about 240,000 clones, about 89% seen once. The sequenced sample consisted of PBMCs or T cells enriched from blood (not recorded which). Receptors originate from a man between 35 and 55 years old who had recovered from COVID-19.

The chain recombines TRBV14 with TRBJ2-3; TRBD2 matches at 11 bases. This CDR3 is 17 amino acids long. V was clipped by 2 bases and J by 5 bases; unmatched bases: 9. Germline V lookup: CDR1 SGHDN, CDR2 FVKESK. DNA for the CDR3: TGTGCCAGCAGCCAACCCTATAGCGGGAGGGTTGAAGATACGCAGTATTTT. Its protein is CASSQPYSGRVEDTQYF. Complete variable domain (other parts from reference TRBV14 and TRBJ2-3): EAGVTQFPSHSVIEKGQTVTLRCDPISGHDNLYWYRRVMGKEIKFLLHFVKESKQDESGMPNNRFLAERTGGTYSTLKVQPAELEDSGVYFCASSQPYSGRVEDTQYFGPGTRLTVL.

The J gene is TRBJ1-2, the V gene TRBV9; tentatively, D is TRBD1 (5 bases). The CDR3 runs to 14 residues. Per the germline V gene, CDR1 is SGDLS and CDR2 is YYNGEE. The V and J ends lost 0 bases and 4 bases respectively, with 10 bases between them. In DNA, the CDR3 is TGTGCCAGCAGCGTAGCTCGGGGGGGCTATGGCTACACCTTC. Translation gives CASSVARGGYGYTF. Using reference TRBV9 and TRBJ1-2 for the parts outside the CDR3, the full variable domain is DSGVTQTPKHLITATGQRVTLRCSPRSGDLSVYWYQQSLDQGLQFLIQYYNGEERAKGNILERFSAQQFPDLHSELNLSSLELGDSALYFCASSVARGGYGYTFGSGTRLTVV.

The V gene is TRBV27, the J gene TRBJ2-7; TRBD1 matches 7 bases. The germline V gene encodes CDR1 MNHEY and CDR2 SMNVEV (reference sequence). Trimming removed 0 bases from V and 2 bases from J; junction bases left unmatched: 4. The CDR3 totals 15 residues. The CDR3 region has the DNA TGTGCCAGCAGTTTATCGTTGGGGACAGCCTACGAGCAGTACTTC. Protein: CASSLSLGTAYEQYF.

The chain couples TRBV7-7 to TRBJ2-5; 8 bases line up with TRBD1. Trimming cost V 5 bases and J 1 base; bases outside gene matches: 6. The germline CDR1 and CDR2 sequences are SSHAT and FNYEAQ (reference sequence). This CDR3 has 15 amino acids. The CDR3 protein is CASSPDGQGQETQYF. DNA of the CDR3: TGTGCCAGCAGCCCCGACGGACAGGGCCAAGAGACCCAGTACTTC.

V gene TRBV18 combines with J gene TRBJ2-1; 11 nucleotides align to TRBD2. Unmatched junction bases numbered 8, after V lost 3 bases and J lost 4 bases. Germline V gene sequence: CDR1 KGHSH, CDR2 LQKENI. The CDR3 spans 17 residues. The DNA of the CDR3 is TGTGCCAGCTCACCTCAACTAGCGGGAGAGGGGTACAATGAGCAGTTCTTC. Translating gives CASSPQLAGEGYNEQFF.

J is TRBJ1-5 and V is TRBV19, with D perhaps matching TRBD1 (5 bases). This CDR3 comprises 13 residues. Trimming removed 7 bases at V and 3 bases at J, with 10 bases between. Germline V lookup: CDR1 LNHDA, CDR2 SQIVND (reference sequence). The CDR3 nucleotides are TGTGCCAGTATGAAGGGGATCAATCAGCCCCAGCATTTT. Translated, it gives CASMKGINQPQHF.

This chain joins TRBV5-4 and TRBJ1-1; possibly TRBD1 for D (5 bases). The V and J ends lost 5 bases and 1 base respectively, with 12 bases between them. The CDR3 is 14 residues long. Looked up from germline, CDR1 is SGHNT and CDR2 is YYREEE (reference sequence). The CDR3 nucleotides are TGTGCCAGCAGTAACCGGGACTGGAACACTGAAGCTTTCTTT. Protein product: CASSNRDWNTEAFF. Together with reference TRBV5-4 and TRBJ1-1, the CDR3 gives the full variable domain: ETGVTQSPTHLIKTRGQQVTLRCSSQSGHNTVSWYQQALGQGPQFIFQYYREEENGRGNFPPRFSGLQFPNYSSELNVNALELDDSALYLCASSNRDWNTEAFFGQGTRLTVV.

The chain is built from TRBV7-9 and TRBJ2-1; TRBD2 matches 15 bases. The CDR3 runs 16 residues. V gave up 4 bases and J gave up 8 bases; unmatched junction bases: 6. The germline V gene has CDR1 SEHNR and CDR2 FQNEAQ (reference sequence). The CDR3 protein is CASSSGLAGGTHEQFF. The CDR3 DNA reads TGTGCCAGCAGCTCGGGACTAGCGGGAGGTACGCATGAGCAGTTCTTC.

The chain couples TRBV7-9 to TRBJ2-7; 11 bases fit TRBD2. The CDR3 extends over 15 amino acids. CDR1 and CDR2 from the germline V gene are SEHNR and FQNEAQ (reference sequence). J gave up 4 bases and V 2 bases, and 4 bases lay outside the gene matches. This CDR3 reads CASSLPGLAVYEQYF. Here the CDR3 DNA reads TGTGCCAGCAGCTTACCGGGACTAGCGGTATACGAGCAGTACTTC.

CDR3 sequence: CASSTQALRSGNTIYF. The CDR3 nucleotides are TGCGCCAGCAGCACCCAGGCCCTTCGCTCTGGAAACACCATATATTTT. This rearrangement joins TRBV5-1 to TRBJ1-3; D gene unclear. The CDR3 loop spans 16 amino acids. Germline lookup yields CDR1 SGHRS and CDR2 YFSETQ. The V end was cut by 4 bases, the J end by 0 bases, with 14 bases between.

V is TRBV2 and J is TRBJ1-4; no clear D gene. Germline-derived CDR1 and CDR2 are SNHLY and FYNNEI. V was cut by 6 bases and J by 5 bases, with 16 bases left in between. The CDR3 sequence is 15 residues long. In nucleotides, the CDR3 is TGTGCCAGCAGGGCTGGGCCCGCATTGAATGAAAAACTGTTTTTT. It codes for CASRAGPALNEKLFF. Filled out from reference TRBV2 and TRBJ1-4, the complete variable domain reads EPEVTQTPSHQVTQMGQEVILRCVPISNHLYFYWYRQILGQKVEFLVSFYNNEISEKSEIFDDQFSVERPDGSNFTLKIRSTKLEDSAMYFCASRAGPALNEKLFFGSGTQLSVL.

The gene calls are TRBV27 and TRBJ1-2; possibly TRBD1 for D (5 bases). The CDR3 length is 13 residues. Looked up from germline, CDR1 is MNHEY and CDR2 is SMNVEV (reference sequence). Trimming removed 6 bases at V and 4 bases at J, with 12 bases between. DNA of the CDR3: TGTGCCAGCAGGCGGGGCGTAGGCTATGGCTACACCTTC. Translated, it gives CASRRGVGYGYTF.

The rearrangement uses TRBV11-2 and TRBJ1-2, with D possibly being TRBD1 (5 bases). V lost 1 base to trimming and J lost 8 bases, with 20 bases between them. Germline V gene sequence: CDR1 SGHAT, CDR2 FQNNGV. The CDR3 length is 16 residues. CDR3 protein: CASSLVGGTPNGGYTF. The CDR3 coding sequence is TGTGCCAGCAGCTTAGTTGGCGGGACGCCCAATGGAGGCTACACCTTC.

The V call is TRBV5-4, the J call TRBJ1-1; the D is unclear. V lost 4 bases to trimming and J lost 4 bases, with 14 bases between them. Looked up from germline, CDR1 is SGHNT and CDR2 is YYREEE (reference sequence). The CDR3 sequence is 14 residues long. CDR3: CASSLELRGTEAFF. Here the CDR3 DNA reads TGTGCCAGCAGCCTCGAATTACGAGGCACTGAAGCTTTCTTT.

This chain connects TRBV5-1 to TRBJ1-1, with D perhaps matching TRBD1 (6 bases). The V gene's germline CDR1 is SGHRS and CDR2 YFSETQ. The CDR3 is 13 residues long. V lost 1 base, J lost 6 bases, and 10 bases lay in between. The CDR3 region is CASSLTGTPEAFF. The CDR3 DNA reads as TGCGCCAGCAGCTTGACAGGGACCCCTGAAGCTTTCTTT.

V gene TRBV7-6 combines with J gene TRBJ2-2, with D possibly matching TRBD1 (5 bases). CDR1 and CDR2 from the germline V gene are SGHVS and FNYEAQ. The CDR3 has 15 residues. Trimming left V 5 bases short and J 5 bases short, with 15 bases between. The CDR3 coding sequence is TGTGCCAGCAGCCCCATAGGGGCCTCGACCGGGGAGCTGTTTTTT. Translated, it gives CASSPIGASTGELFF.

The gene calls are TRBV18 and TRBJ1-5, with D perhaps TRBD1 (5 bases). V lost 3 bases to trimming and J lost 0 bases, with 9 bases between them. Germline V CDR1 and CDR2: KGHSH, LQKENI. CDR3 length: 15 amino acids. CDR3 sequence: CASSPGQGSNQPQHF. The CDR3, as DNA: TGTGCCAGCTCACCGGGCCAGGGTAGCAATCAGCCCCAGCATTTT.

The chain uses TRBV9 and TRBJ2-1; 13 bases align to TRBD2. Per germline, CDR1 SGDLS and CDR2 YYNGEE. With 3 bases clipped from V and 6 bases from J, the junction kept 3 bases outside the gene matches. This CDR3 is 15 amino acids long. CDR3 region: CASSATSGRANEQFF. The CDR3 nucleotides are TGTGCCAGCAGCGCAACTAGCGGGAGGGCCAATGAGCAGTTCTTC.

The chain uses TRBV5-1 and TRBJ1-1, with a tentative D call TRBD1 (5 bases). Germline V gene data show CDR1 as SGHRS and CDR2 as YFSETQ. The CDR3 covers 15 residues. V lost 1 base to trimming and J lost 1 base, with 11 bases between them. The CDR3 region is CASSLRGFENTEAFF. The CDR3 coding sequence is TGCGCCAGCAGCTTGCGGGGGTTCGAGAACACTGAAGCTTTCTTT.

The CDR3 spells CASRQDTVDYGYTF. The CDR3, as DNA: TGTGCCAGCAGACAAGACACGGTGGATTATGGCTACACCTTC. J is TRBJ1-2 and V is TRBV2; D call uncertain. Looked up from germline, CDR1 is SNHLY and CDR2 is FYNNEI. The V and J ends lost 6 bases and 5 bases respectively, with 16 bases between them. This CDR3 has 14 amino acids.

V is TRBV6-2 or TRBV6-3 and J is TRBJ1-1; the D gene is possibly TRBD1 (5 bases). The CDR3 has 13 amino acids. V shed 2 bases and J shed 7 bases, with 11 bases lying between them. Germline V lookup: CDR1 MNHEY, CDR2 SVGEGT. This chain's CDR3 is CASSYIWGREAFF. In DNA, the CDR3 is TGTGCCAGCAGTTACATTTGGGGCCGTGAAGCTTTCTTT.

The chain carries TRBV3-1 (or the pseudogene TRBV3-2) and TRBJ1-1, with 7 bases matching TRBD1. In germline, CDR1 is LGHDT, CDR2 YNNKEL (reference sequence). This CDR3 contains 13 residues. V was pared by 3 bases and J by 7 bases, with 5 bases of the junction left unmatched. The CDR3 protein is CASSHHRGGEAFF. CDR3 DNA: TGTGCCAGCAGCCACCACAGGGGCGGTGAAGCTTTCTTT.

The chain combines TRBV27 with TRBJ2-7; perhaps TRBD1 as D (5 bases). V gave up 3 bases and J gave up 0 bases, with 9 bases separating them. The CDR3 length is 14 residues. Germline V gene data show CDR1 as MNHEY and CDR2 as SMNVEV (reference sequence). The CDR3 loop reads CASSFTGHSYEQYF. Here the CDR3 DNA reads TGTGCCAGCAGTTTTACAGGCCACTCCTACGAGCAGTACTTC.